One and the same sample provided the 26 T cell receptor beta chains below, sequenced in a study of T-cell reconstitution after alpha-beta-depleted transplantation in children. For TCRbeta, the library was prepared with unique molecular identifiers. TCRdb ran MiXCR on the PCR reads and lists one entry per CDR3 protein. The sample contains 700,000 to 850,000 distinct CDR3 sequences, about 15% of which appear only once. The material was PBMCs, mostly from graft donor cells, obtained 360 days after TCRalphabeta/CD19-depleted stem cell transplant. The receptor set was obtained from a male patient younger than 18 who had a stem cell transplant for acute lymphoblastic leukemia, so the T cells may come from the graft donor.

The table lists this clonotype with many counts. The chain combines TRBV12-3 or TRBV12-4 with TRBJ1-2, with 8 bases matching TRBD1. The CDR3 totals 13 residues. The V gene end was trimmed by 7 bases and the J gene end by 4 bases; junction bases not matched to a gene: 5. The CDR3 coding sequence is TGTGCCAGCACCTCGGGACAGGCCTATGGCTACACCTTC. Translation gives CASTSGQAYGYTF.

The chain recombines TRBV19 with TRBJ1-2; no definite D call. CDR1 and CDR2 from the germline V gene are LNHDA and SQIVND (reference sequence). This CDR3 has 14 residues. The germline V and J ends were trimmed by 1 base and 3 bases, with 9 bases remaining between them. The CDR3 DNA is TGTGCCAGTAGTATAGCTTCCCAGGACTATGGCTACACCTTC. Amino acid sequence: CASSIASQDYGYTF.

This clonotype has only a few counts. The chain joins TRBV10-3 to TRBJ1-1; D may be TRBD1 (5 bases). The CDR3 is 14 residues long. The germline V gene encodes CDR1 ENHRY and CDR2 SYGVKD. V was shortened by 6 bases and J by 1 base, with 12 bases between the two germline ends. This CDR3 reads CAISLPGGNTEAFF. The CDR3, as DNA: TGTGCCATCAGCCTCCCGGGGGGGAACACTGAAGCTTTCTTT.

The CDR3 loop reads CASSPVMSREWETQYF. Written as DNA, the CDR3 is TGCGCCAGCAGCCCTGTAATGAGCCGGGAGTGGGAGACCCAGTACTTC. The chain is built from TRBV4-1 and TRBJ2-5, with a weak D call TRBD2 (6 bases). Trimming removed 4 bases from V and 5 bases from J, with 20 bases in between. Germline CDR1 MGHRA, CDR2 YSYEKL. This CDR3 has 16 amino acids.

The chain uses TRBV7-3 and TRBJ2-3; 10 positions agree with TRBD2. Trimming removed 2 bases from V and 8 bases from J; junction bases left unmatched: 7. Germline V CDR1 and CDR2: SGHTA, FQGTGA. CDR3 size: 15 residues. The CDR3 DNA sequence: TGTGCCAGCAGCTTAGCAGCTAGCGGGAGCGGTACGCAGTATTTT. Translation: CASSLAASGSGTQYF.

The chain uses TRBV29-1 and TRBJ2-2; TRBD1 matches at 10 bases. Germline assignment: CDR1 SQVTM and CDR2 ANQGSEA. The CDR3 covers 17 residues. J was trimmed by 1 base and V by 4 bases; bases with no gene match: 9. The CDR3 region is CSVGPPGQGQNTGELFF. CDR3 nucleotide sequence: TGCAGCGTTGGCCCCCCGGGACAGGGGCAGAACACCGGGGAGCTGTTTTTT.

This clonotype was seen just once. V and J are TRBV7-3 and TRBJ1-1, with TRBD1 identical over 7 bases. Looked up from germline, CDR1 is SGHTA and CDR2 is FQGTGA. The CDR3 has 15 amino acids. Trimming at V came to 3 bases and at J to 3 bases, leaving 7 bases not matched to a gene. The CDR3, as DNA: TGTGCCAGCAGCTTGGGTCCAGGGGGTGACACTGAAGCTTTCTTT. It yields the protein CASSLGPGGDTEAFF.

This clonotype was seen at least ten times. The chain couples TRBV12-3 or TRBV12-4 to TRBJ2-5; TRBD1 agrees at 11 bases. Trimming took 6 bases from V and 4 from J; bases not matched to a gene: 7. The CDR3 length is 15 residues. As DNA, the CDR3 is TGTGCCAGCAGCCACCGGACAGGGGGCTTAGAGACCCAGTACTTC. It yields the protein CASSHRTGGLETQYF.

This clonotype turned up a few times. The chain is built from TRBV5-1 and TRBJ2-5; either TRBD1 or TRBD2 may supply D (5 bases each). Trimming took off 5 bases at V and 0 bases at J, with 11 bases between the two ends. The CDR3 extends over 14 amino acids. Germline-derived CDR1 and CDR2 are SGHRS and YFSETQ. DNA of the CDR3: TGCGCCAGCAGACGTGAGGGGAACCAAGAGACCCAGTACTTC. It encodes CASRREGNQETQYF.

The sample holds many counts of this clonotype. The rearrangement joins TRBV7-9 to TRBJ2-7; 8 bases match TRBD1. V lost 8 bases and J lost 2; bases outside the gene matches: 8. CDR1 is SEHNR, CDR2 FQNEAQ, per germline (reference sequence). This CDR3 is 14 amino acids long. The CDR3, as DNA: TGTGCCAGCTCAATAACAGGGGGGCCCTACGAGCAGTACTTC. Translating gives CASSITGGPYEQYF.

Many counts were recorded for this clonotype. This chain connects TRBV7-9 to TRBJ2-7; D possibly matches TRBD1 or TRBD2 (5 bases each). Germline V gives CDR1 SEHNR, CDR2 FQNEAQ (reference sequence). Trimming stripped 7 bases from V and 4 bases from J, with 29 bases between. The CDR3 contains 18 residues. CDR3 coding DNA: TGTGCCAGCACCGACTTGGGGGATTTACCCTTAAGGAAATACGAGCAGTACTTC. It specifies CASTDLGDLPLRKYEQYF.

There are many counts of this clonotype. This chain uses TRBV9 with TRBJ2-7, with D unclear. V shed 0 bases and J shed 0 bases, with 4 bases lying between them. CDR1 and CDR2 from the germline V gene are SGDLS and YYNGEE. This CDR3 region has 13 residues. CDR3 in amino acids: CASSVGFSYEQYF. DNA for the CDR3: TGTGCCAGCAGCGTAGGATTCTCCTACGAGCAGTACTTC.

The table lists this clonotype with a few counts. The chain employs TRBV7-6 and TRBJ2-2; D is perhaps TRBD1 (6 bases). V was clipped by 2 bases and J by 6 bases, with 16 bases between them. There are 16 residues in the CDR3. Germline CDR1 SGHVS, CDR2 FNYEAQ. The CDR3 region is CASSLTGQFRSGELFF. DNA of the CDR3: TGTGCCAGCAGCTTAACAGGGCAGTTTCGGTCCGGGGAGCTGTTTTTT.

This clonotype was observed a few times. V is TRBV27 and J is TRBJ2-1, with 10 nucleotides matching TRBD2. This CDR3 comprises 13 residues. Losses at the gene ends were 3 bases for V and 11 bases for J; bases not matched to a gene: 4. The germline gives CDR1 MNHEY, CDR2 SMNVEV (reference sequence). CDR3 in amino acids: CASSFSGRSQQFF. The CDR3 region has the DNA TGTGCCAGCAGTTTTAGCGGGAGGAGCCAGCAGTTCTTC.

This clonotype has a handful of counts. The chain links TRBV25-1 to TRBJ2-1, with TRBD1 matching over 8 bases. This CDR3 contains 17 residues. With V trimmed by 4 bases and J by 0 bases, 8 bases remained unmatched. Germline-derived CDR1 and CDR2 are MGHDK and SYGVNS. This chain's CDR3 is CASSGYRGSGSYNEQFF. Here the CDR3 DNA reads TGTGCCAGCAGTGGGTACAGGGGGTCTGGCTCCTACAATGAGCAGTTCTTC. The full variable domain, its missing parts supplied by reference TRBV25-1 and TRBJ2-1, is EADIYQTPRYLVIGTGKKITLECSQTMGHDKMYWYQQDPGMELHLIHYSYGVNSTEKGDLSSESTVSRIRTEHFPLTLESARPSHTSQYLCASSGYRGSGSYNEQFFGPGTRLTVL.

This clonotype was counted a few times. This chain links TRBV5-5 with TRBJ2-1; D might be TRBD1 (5 bases). Germline lookup yields CDR1 SGHKS and CDR2 YYEKEE (reference sequence). Trimming stripped 3 bases from V and 6 bases from J, with 13 bases between. The CDR3 consists of 14 residues. The CDR3 sequence is CASSSGTQANEQFF. In DNA, the CDR3 is TGTGCCAGCAGCTCCGGAACACAGGCCAATGAGCAGTTCTTC. Full variable domain (outside the CDR3, taken from reference TRBV5-5 and TRBJ2-1): DAGVTQSPTHLIKTRGQQVTLRCSPISGHKSVSWYQQVLGQGPQFIFQYYEKEERGRGNFPDRFSARQFPNYSSELNVNALLLGDSALYLCASSSGTQANEQFFGPGTRLTVL.

CDR3 in amino acids: CSVEGHHYGYTF. DNA of the CDR3: TGCAGCGTTGAAGGGCATCACTATGGCTACACCTTC. This sequence joins TRBV29-1 and TRBJ1-2; the D is unclear. CDR1 and CDR2 from the germline V gene are SQVTM and ANQGSEA. The CDR3 covers 12 residues. The V and J ends lost 1 base and 3 bases respectively, with 6 bases between them.

V gene TRBV24-1 combines with J gene TRBJ2-5; no definite D call. This CDR3 is built from 13 residues. The V gene lost 4 bases and the J gene lost 1 base, with 6 bases spanning the gap. CDR1 is KGHDR and CDR2 is SFDVKD in the germline V gene. CDR3 nucleotide sequence: TGTGCCACCAGTGACGGCAGCCAAGAGACCCAGTACTTC. This sequence encodes CATSDGSQETQYF.

The J gene is TRBJ1-5, the V gene TRBV2; D uncertain. Trimming shortened V by 2 bases and J by 4 bases, and 15 bases separated the two germline ends. CDR1 is SNHLY, CDR2 FYNNEI, per germline. The CDR3 has 16 residues. The CDR3 is CASSESPRSLNQPQHF. The CDR3, as DNA: TGTGCCAGCAGTGAATCCCCGCGGAGTCTGAATCAGCCCCAGCATTTT.

This clonotype was counted at least ten times. The chain links TRBV5-1 to TRBJ2-5; 7 bases map to TRBD2. CDR1 SGHRS and CDR2 YFSETQ come from the germline V gene. The trim removed 0 bases at V and 5 bases at J, leaving 4 bases unmatched. This CDR3 has 14 amino acids. Here the CDR3 reads CASSLVAGVETQYF. CDR3 sequence (DNA): TGCGCCAGCAGCTTGGTGGCGGGAGTTGAGACCCAGTACTTC.

This rearrangement joins TRBV9 to TRBJ2-7; no reliable D call. V was trimmed by 3 bases and J by 3 bases, leaving 13 bases between them. The germline gives CDR1 SGDLS, CDR2 YYNGEE. This CDR3 is built from 14 residues. The CDR3 DNA reads as TGTGCCAGCAGCGCCGCCCCATCGAGCTACGAGCAGTACTTC. Its protein is CASSAAPSSYEQYF. The full variable domain, rest sourced from reference TRBV9 and TRBJ2-7, is DSGVTQTPKHLITATGQRVTLRCSPRSGDLSVYWYQQSLDQGLQFLIQYYNGEERAKGNILERFSAQQFPDLHSELNLSSLELGDSALYFCASSAAPSSYEQYFGPGTRLTVT.

This clonotype was recorded at least ten times. The rearrangement links TRBV29-1 to TRBJ2-1; TRBD1 is a possible D gene (8 bases). V was cut by 7 bases and J by 6 bases, with 16 bases left in between. Germline assignment: CDR1 SQVTM and CDR2 ANQGSEA. The CDR3 length is 13 residues. CDR3 DNA: TGCAGCGCCACAGGGGGACTACTCAATGAGCAGTTCTTC. It translates to CSATGGLLNEQFF.

This clonotype was counted between two and nine times. The chain joins TRBV4-2 to TRBJ1-4; no definite D call. The CDR3 contains 13 residues. Germline CDR1 is LGHNA and CDR2 is YNFKEQ. Deletions cut 2 bases from V and 4 bases from J, with 5 bases between. The CDR3, as DNA: TGTGCCAGCAGCCAACAGCTTAATGAAAAACTGTTTTTT. Protein: CASSQQLNEKLFF.

In this sample, this clonotype turned up a few times. This chain links TRBV29-1 with TRBJ2-6; D call uncertain. CDR1 is SQVTM, CDR2 ANQGSEA, per germline. Trimming cost V 7 bases and J 0 bases, with 10 bases left between them. This CDR3 contains 14 residues. The CDR3 loop is CSAYSVSGANVLTF. The CDR3 nucleotides are TGCAGCGCCTACAGTGTCTCTGGGGCCAACGTCCTGACTTTC.

This clonotype was observed many times. The chain links TRBV6-2 or TRBV6-3 to TRBJ2-7, with no clear D. This CDR3 has 14 residues. Germline CDR1 reads MNHEY; CDR2 reads SVGEGT. Trimming stripped 1 base from V and 0 bases from J, with 7 bases between. CDR3 coding DNA: TGTGCCAGCAGTTACTTCTCTTTCTCCTACGAGCAGTACTTC. The encoded protein is CASSYFSFSYEQYF.

The rearrangement joins TRBV7-8 to TRBJ1-4; D unresolved. Looked up from germline, CDR1 is SGHVS and CDR2 is FQNEAQ. This CDR3 spans 15 amino acids. The V end was cut by 0 bases, the J end by 8 bases, with 13 bases between. In nucleotides, the CDR3 is TGTGCCAGCAGCTTAGCCGCGGCGGCGTGGGAAAAACTGTTTTTT. It is translated as CASSLAAAAWEKLFF.